This T cell receptor (beta chain) was observed in a study of response to subunit inactivated influenza vaccine. Study outcomes and limitations: The authors proposed limited new T cell recruitment per seasonal influenza vaccination.

This clonotype was found a few times. Its antigen is not known. A single record per CDR3 protein comes from TCRdb applying MiXCR to the RT-PCR reads. The sample consists of a few hundred thousand distinct CDR3 sequences, around 13% of them appearing once. CDR1 is KGHSH and CDR2 is LQKENI in the germline V gene. This CDR3 region has 14 residues. Trimming shortened V by 1 base and J by 6 bases, and 10 bases separated the two germline ends. The specimen comprised PBMCs from blood, sampled 12 days after vaccination. The TCR was taken from a middle-aged man who received an inactivated influenza vaccine. The chain has TRBV18 and TRBJ1-5; tentatively, D is TRBD1 (6 bases). The CDR3 here is CASSPRQGSQPQHF. CDR3 in DNA: TGTGCCAGCTCACCACGGCAGGGGAGTCAGCCCCAGCATTTT.